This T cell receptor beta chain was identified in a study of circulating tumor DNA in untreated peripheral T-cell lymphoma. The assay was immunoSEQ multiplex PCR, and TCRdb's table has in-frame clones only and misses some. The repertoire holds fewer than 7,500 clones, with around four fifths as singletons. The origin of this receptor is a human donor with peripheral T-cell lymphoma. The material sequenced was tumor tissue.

The CDR3 loop reads CASSRLAASRISGANVLTF. The CDR3 nucleotides are TGCGCCAGCAGCCGACTAGCGGCTAGTCGGATTTCTGGGGCCAACGTCCTGACTTTC. J is TRBJ2-6 and V is TRBV4-1, with TRBD2 matching over 9 bases. The germline CDR1 and CDR2 sequences are MGHRA and YSYEKL. There are 19 residues in the CDR3. The trim removed 4 bases at V and 1 base at J, leaving 11 bases unmatched.